This T cell receptor (beta chain) was sequenced for a study of cytomegalovirus exposure and HLA in healthy donors. Study outcomes and limitations: Confirmation was obtained in vitro that a few CMV-associated chains are specific for CMV antigens. Data from an earlier analysis indicated that most TCR beta V segments were productive either about 87% or about 30% of the time. Later work showed greater clonal expansion in HLA-associated TCR beta chains than in equally common others.

Notes on this clone: Its antigen is unidentified.

Trimming shortened V by 6 bases and J by 0 bases, and 8 bases separated the two germline ends. Germline-derived CDR1 and CDR2 are KGHSH and LQKENI. The CDR3 runs 13 residues. It was with 60 Vbeta and 13 Jbeta primers that the PCR ran. This table comes from immunoSEQ multiplex PCR, and its TCRdb copy is limited to in-frame clones, with some not included. The table lists 130,000 to 150,000 clones, 60% to 85% of them singletons. Sequencing was carried out using PBMCs. This clonotype was obtained from a man between 40 and 49 years old in good health and CMV-seropositive. The chain combines TRBV18 with TRBJ1-2; possible D gene TRBD1, 6 bases. CDR3 DNA: TGTGCCAGCTCCGGACAGACTAACTATGGCTACACCTTC. This translates into CASSGQTNYGYTF.